This is a list of T cell receptor beta chains from one sample in a study of spatial heterogeneity in lung cancer. TCRdb itself ran the 5' RACE reads through MiXCR, one entry per CDR3 protein. In the table there are some 2,600 distinct CDR3 sequences, roughly 15% of which are singletons. The source was lung tumor tissue, collected at surgery. The receptors stem from a female donor with early-stage non-small cell lung cancer. Both conserved end residues are part of each CDR3. Fields, in order: clone size, V gene, J gene, CDR3 protein. Rows may omit the clone size; those that give it use once, few, many or a size class.

clone size: .
V gene: TRBV20-1
J gene: TRBJ2-7
CDR3 protein: CSARASRGASSYEQYF

clone size: medium-sized
V gene: TRBV7-6
J gene: TRBJ2-1
CDR3 protein: CASSLIAGVRGEQFF

clone size: medium-sized
V gene: TRBV7-6
J gene: TRBJ2-5
CDR3 protein: CASSLVGGELGTQYF

clone size: many
V gene: TRBV11-3
J gene: TRBJ2-1
CDR3 protein: CASSLGTGATVF

clone size: large
V gene: TRBV7-8
J gene: TRBJ1-1
CDR3 protein: CASSLGQNTEAFF

clone size: few
V gene: TRBV28
J gene: TRBJ1-4
CDR3 protein: CASSWEGFATNEKLFF

clone size: medium-sized
V gene: TRBV28
J gene: TRBJ1-2
CDR3 protein: CASSLGGSNYGYTF

clone size: medium-sized
V gene: TRBV7-6
J gene: TRBJ2-2
CDR3 protein: CASSRTAELFTGELFF

clone size: large
V gene: TRBV18
J gene: TRBJ2-3
CDR3 protein: CASSPLGDISTDTQYF

clone size: medium-sized
V gene: TRBV7-3
J gene: TRBJ2-1
CDR3 protein: CASSPFTGPVDNEQFF

clone size: .
V gene: TRBV5-4
J gene: TRBJ2-2
CDR3 protein: CASSLSSGVSGELFF

clone size: medium-sized
V gene: TRBV19
J gene: TRBJ1-2
CDR3 protein: CASSAPRTALNYGYTF

clone size: medium-sized
V gene: TRBV28
J gene: TRBJ1-6
CDR3 protein: CASSFPRDGYNSPLHF

clone size: .
V gene: TRBV19
J gene: TRBJ2-3
CDR3 protein: CASKGGVASTDTQYF

clone size: medium-sized
V gene: TRBV9
J gene: TRBJ2-4
CDR3 protein: CATGRTGIAKNIQYF

clone size: .
V gene: TRBV12-3/TRBV12-4
J gene: TRBJ2-3
CDR3 protein: CASSPTWGNTDTQYF

clone size: medium-sized
V gene: TRBV18
J gene: TRBJ2-3
CDR3 protein: CASSPEPLYTDTQYF

clone size: large
V gene: TRBV28
J gene: TRBJ1-2
CDR3 protein: CASSLRPVLGYTF

clone size: medium-sized
V gene: TRBV5-6
J gene: TRBJ2-5
CDR3 protein: CASFGQGKETQYF

clone size: medium-sized
V gene: TRBV7-6
J gene: TRBJ2-2
CDR3 protein: CASSLVGGELFF

clone size: many
V gene: TRBV7-9
J gene: TRBJ2-2
CDR3 protein: CASSQQAGVNTGELFF

clone size: many
V gene: TRBV6-6
J gene: TRBJ2-1
CDR3 protein: CASSYDSPSYNEQFF